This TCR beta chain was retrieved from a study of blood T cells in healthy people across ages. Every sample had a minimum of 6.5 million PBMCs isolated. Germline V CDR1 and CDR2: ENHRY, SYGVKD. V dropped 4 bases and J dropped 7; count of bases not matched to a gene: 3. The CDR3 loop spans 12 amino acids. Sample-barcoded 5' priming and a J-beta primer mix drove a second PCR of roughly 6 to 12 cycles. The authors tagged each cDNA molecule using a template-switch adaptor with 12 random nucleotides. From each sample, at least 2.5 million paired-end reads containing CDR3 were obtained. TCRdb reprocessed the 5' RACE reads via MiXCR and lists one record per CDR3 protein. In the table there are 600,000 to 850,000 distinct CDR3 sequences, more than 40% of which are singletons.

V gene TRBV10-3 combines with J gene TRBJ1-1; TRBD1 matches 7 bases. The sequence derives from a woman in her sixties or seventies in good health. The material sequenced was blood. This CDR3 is CAISAGGGEAFF. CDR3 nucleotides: TGTGCCATCAGTGCAGGGGGAGGTGAAGCTTTCTTT.